One and the same sample provided the 12 T cell receptor beta chains below, sequenced in a study of graft-versus-host responses after intestinal transplantation. The data were produced by immunoSEQ multiplex PCR, yet TCRdb's version contains in-frame clones alone and is incomplete. The table shows 24,000 or so clones, with approximately 87% occurring only once. The sample was PBMCs, taken 27 to 29 days after intestinal transplant. These receptors all come from a human patient who received an intestinal transplant, so some T cells may come from the graft donor.

The table lists this clone with a few counts. The chain recombines TRBV6-5 with TRBJ2-7; TRBD1 matches at 11 bases. V was clipped by 6 bases and J by 5 bases; unmatched bases: 6. The length of the CDR3 is 14 residues. Germline V CDR1 and CDR2: MNHEY, SVGAGI. CDR3 bases: TGTGCCAGCAGCCAAAGGACAGGGGGCCACGAGCAGTACTTC. Its translation is CASSQRTGGHEQYF.

The chain has TRBV11-1 and TRBJ2-3, with D tentatively TRBD2 (6 bases). From germline, CDR1 is SGHAT and CDR2 FQDESV (reference sequence). The V and J ends lost 0 bases and 4 bases respectively, with 11 bases between them. The CDR3 runs to 15 residues. DNA of the CDR3: TGTGCCAGCAGCTTAGCCGCTAGCGCGGCAGATACGCAGTATTTT. It specifies CASSLAASAADTQYF. Full variable domain (outside the CDR3, taken from reference TRBV11-1 and TRBJ2-3): EAEVAQSPRYKITEKSQAVAFWCDPISGHATLYWYRQILGQGPELLVQFQDESVVDDSQLPKDRFSAERLKGVDSTLKIQPAELGDSAMYLCASSLAASAADTQYFGPGTRLTVL.

This sequence joins TRBV5-1 and TRBJ1-6, with D unclear. Germline assignment: CDR1 SGHRS and CDR2 YFSETQ. Trimming left V 5 bases short and J 0 bases short, with 6 bases between. The CDR3 runs to 14 residues. CDR3 residues: CASSLSSYNSPLHF. The CDR3 coding sequence is TGCGCCAGCAGTCTGAGCTCCTATAATTCACCCCTCCACTTT.

This clone was seen a few times. This chain links TRBV6-1 with TRBJ1-5; 7 positions agree with TRBD1. Per germline, CDR1 MNHNS and CDR2 SASEGT. Losses at the gene ends were 6 bases for V and 4 bases for J; bases not matched to a gene: 0. The CDR3 covers 12 residues. The CDR3 sequence is CASSRGNQPQHF. In DNA, the CDR3 is TGTGCCAGCAGCAGGGGGAATCAGCCCCAGCATTTT.

The rearrangement joins TRBV16 to TRBJ1-5; 9 bases are shared with TRBD1. The CDR3 contains 16 residues. Trimming cost V 0 bases and J 5 bases; bases outside gene matches: 5. Germline lookup yields CDR1 KGHSY and CDR2 FQNENV. CDR3 DNA: TGTGCCAGCAGCCAATCGTGGGACAGGGAGCATCAGCCCCAGCATTTT. It specifies CASSQSWDREHQPQHF.

The rearrangement links TRBV5-1 to TRBJ2-3, with D perhaps TRBD2 (6 bases). Deletions cut 0 bases from V and 2 bases from J, with 10 bases between. Germline assignment: CDR1 SGHRS and CDR2 YFSETQ. This CDR3 comprises 15 residues. CDR3 coding DNA: TGCGCCAGCAGCTTGGCCGGGGGACCCACAGATACGCAGTATTTT. Protein: CASSLAGGPTDTQYF.

This rearrangement joins TRBV11-2 to TRBJ2-5, with TRBD2 identical over 9 bases. The CDR3 length is 15 residues. Germline values: CDR1 SGHAT, CDR2 FQNNGV. With 3 bases clipped from V and 2 bases from J, the junction kept 4 bases outside the gene matches. The CDR3 spells CASSFTRGGQETQYF. The CDR3 bases are TGTGCCAGCAGCTTTACGCGGGGGGGGCAAGAGACCCAGTACTTC.

The chain couples TRBV11-2 to TRBJ2-5; D not certain. V dropped 4 bases and J dropped 2 bases, with 2 bases sitting between them. The germline gives CDR1 SGHAT, CDR2 FQNNGV. The CDR3 consists of 11 residues. The CDR3, as DNA: TGTGCCAGCAGCTCTCAAGAGACCCAGTACTTC. As protein: CASSSQETQYF.

This chain uses TRBV28 with TRBJ1-5; D not resolved. With 3 bases removed from V and 1 base from J, the gap between germline ends came to 16 bases. The CDR3 loop spans 17 amino acids. The V gene's germline CDR1 is MDHEN and CDR2 SYDVKM. CDR3 sequence: CASSFTVVSLSNQPQHF. The CDR3, as DNA: TGTGCCAGCAGTTTTACAGTCGTCAGTTTAAGCAATCAGCCCCAGCATTTT.

This clone was detected once. The chain links TRBV5-1 to TRBJ2-1; 8 nucleotides align to TRBD1. The CDR3 runs 17 residues. Trimming at V came to 0 bases and at J to 3 bases, leaving 8 bases not matched to a gene. Germline CDR1 and CDR2: SGHRS and YFSETQ. The CDR3 region is CASSLGQTGERYNEQFF. The DNA of the CDR3 is TGCGCCAGCAGCTTGGGGCAGACAGGGGAACGCTACAATGAGCAGTTCTTC.

The rearrangement uses TRBV9 and TRBJ2-1; TRBD2 matches 8 bases. The junction had 3 bases not matched to a gene; V was cut back by 0 bases and J by 4 bases. The CDR3 contains 15 residues. Looked up from germline, CDR1 is SGDLS and CDR2 is YYNGEE. In nucleotides, the CDR3 is TGTGCCAGCAGCGTAGACGGACTAGCATACAATGAGCAGTTCTTC. This codes for CASSVDGLAYNEQFF.

This chain connects TRBV10-3 to TRBJ2-3, with TRBD2 matching over 9 bases. Germline V lookup: CDR1 ENHRY, CDR2 SYGVKD. CDR3 length equals 14 residues. V lost 11 bases and J lost 5; bases outside the gene matches: 11. CDR3 sequence (DNA): TGTGCCGCGACGGCGGGAGGGCCCAAAGATACGCAGTATTTT. This codes for CAATAGGPKDTQYF.